This T cell receptor (beta chain) stems from a study of T cells of healthy individuals. Via MiXCR, TCRdb re-called the 5' RACE reads, giving one row per CDR3 protein. The sample lists over 40,000 distinct CDR3 sequences; about 4.2% were seen once. There are many counts of this clonotype. V was shortened by 6 bases and J by 0 bases, with 14 bases between the two germline ends. There are 14 residues in the CDR3. Germline CDR1 and CDR2: DFQATT and SNEGSKA (reference sequence). V and J are TRBV20-1 and TRBJ2-5; D tentatively fits TRBD1 or TRBD2 (6 bases each). The TCR sequence derives from a human donor in good health. The CDR3: CSARRGDNQETQYF. The CDR3 region has the DNA TGCAGTGCCCGCCGCGGGGACAACCAAGAGACCCAGTACTTC.